This T cell receptor beta chain was documented in a study of blood T cell repertoires in COVID-19. In the original processing: The authors estimated nucleated cell counts from reference gene primer amplification. The assay was immunoSEQ multiplex PCR, and TCRdb's table has in-frame clones only and misses some. From that table come the V and J calls and clone size; the DNA was used to work out D and trimming. The sample has roughly 110,000 clones; 85% to 90% are singletons. Seattle researchers signed up patients amid active infection and tracked them longitudinally. The junction had 9 bases not matched to a gene; V was cut back by 4 bases and J by 7 bases. The CDR3 consists of 14 residues. Germline V gives CDR1 SGHVS, CDR2 FNYEAQ.

The origin of this receptor is a woman aged 60-75 years with COVID-19, enrolled during active disease. This chain links TRBV7-6 with TRBJ2-7; 8 bases align to TRBD1. The source material was peripheral blood. In nucleotides, the CDR3 is TGTGCCAGCAGCTCCTCGGACAGGGTCTCGGAGCAGTACTTC. As protein: CASSSSDRVSEQYF.